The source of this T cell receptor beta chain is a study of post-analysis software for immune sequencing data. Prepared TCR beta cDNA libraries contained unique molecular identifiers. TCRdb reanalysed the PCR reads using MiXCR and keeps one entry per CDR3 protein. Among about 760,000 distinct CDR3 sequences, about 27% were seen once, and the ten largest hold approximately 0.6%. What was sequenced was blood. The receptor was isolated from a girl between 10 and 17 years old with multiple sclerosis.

The DNA of the CDR3 is TGTGCCAGCACCCCGGGACCGCCGAGCAATCAGCCCCAGCATTTT. This codes for CASTPGPPSNQPQHF. J is TRBJ1-5 and V is TRBV12-3 or TRBV12-4, with D tentatively TRBD1 (5 bases). The CDR3 is made up of 15 amino acids. The V and J ends lost 7 bases and 1 base respectively, with 14 bases between them.